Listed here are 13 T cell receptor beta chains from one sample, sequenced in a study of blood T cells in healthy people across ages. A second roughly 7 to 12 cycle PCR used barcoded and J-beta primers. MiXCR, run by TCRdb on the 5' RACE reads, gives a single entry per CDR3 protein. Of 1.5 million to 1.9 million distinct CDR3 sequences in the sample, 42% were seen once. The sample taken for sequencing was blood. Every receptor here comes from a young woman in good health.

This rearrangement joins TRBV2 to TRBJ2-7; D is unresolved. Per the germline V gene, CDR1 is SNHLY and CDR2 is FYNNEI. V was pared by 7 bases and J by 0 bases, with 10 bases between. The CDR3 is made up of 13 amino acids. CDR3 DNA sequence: TGTGCCAGCACCCGGACCGCCTCCTACGAGCAGTACTTC. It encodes CASTRTASYEQYF.

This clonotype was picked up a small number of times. In DNA, the CDR3 is TGTGCCAGCAGACCAAGGACAGGGGAAAGGCACAATGAGCAGTTCTTC. Its translation: CASRPRTGERHNEQFF. V usage is TRBV12-3 or TRBV12-4 and J usage is TRBJ2-1; the match to TRBD1 covers 9 bases. V shed 6 bases, J shed 5 bases, and the junction held 11 bases outside the gene matches. CDR3 length equals 16 residues.

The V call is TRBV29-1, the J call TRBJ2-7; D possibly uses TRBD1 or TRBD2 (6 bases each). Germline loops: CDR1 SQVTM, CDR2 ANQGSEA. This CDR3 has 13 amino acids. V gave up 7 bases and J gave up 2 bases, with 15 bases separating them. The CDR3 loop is CSAGWGATYEQYF. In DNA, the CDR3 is TGCAGCGCCGGATGGGGGGCGACCTACGAGCAGTACTTC.

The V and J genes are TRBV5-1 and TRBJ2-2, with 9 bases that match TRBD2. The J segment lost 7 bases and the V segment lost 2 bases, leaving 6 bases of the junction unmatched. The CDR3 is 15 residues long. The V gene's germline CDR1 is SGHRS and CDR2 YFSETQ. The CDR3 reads CASSFSGSRNGELFF. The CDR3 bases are TGCGCCAGCAGCTTTAGCGGGAGTCGCAACGGGGAGCTGTTTTTT.

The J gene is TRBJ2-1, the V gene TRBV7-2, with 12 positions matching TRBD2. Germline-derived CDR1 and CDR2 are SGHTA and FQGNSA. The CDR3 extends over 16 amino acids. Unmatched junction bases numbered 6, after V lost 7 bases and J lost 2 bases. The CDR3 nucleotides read TGTGCCAGCAACAAGAGACTAGCGGGGGCCTACAATGAGCAGTTCTTC. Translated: CASNKRLAGAYNEQFF.

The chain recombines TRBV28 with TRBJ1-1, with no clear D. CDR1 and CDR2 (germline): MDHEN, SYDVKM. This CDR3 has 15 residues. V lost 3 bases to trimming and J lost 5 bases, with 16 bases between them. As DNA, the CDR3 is TGTGCCAGCAGTTTGATAGACACCCCAGGTACTGAAGCTTTCTTT. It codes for CASSLIDTPGTEAFF.

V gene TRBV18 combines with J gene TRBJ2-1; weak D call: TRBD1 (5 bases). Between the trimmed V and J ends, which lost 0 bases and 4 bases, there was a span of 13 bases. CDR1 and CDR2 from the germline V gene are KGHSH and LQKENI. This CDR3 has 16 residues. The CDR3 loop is CASSPPAAGFYNEQFF. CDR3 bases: TGTGCCAGCTCACCACCGGCGGCAGGGTTTTACAATGAGCAGTTCTTC.

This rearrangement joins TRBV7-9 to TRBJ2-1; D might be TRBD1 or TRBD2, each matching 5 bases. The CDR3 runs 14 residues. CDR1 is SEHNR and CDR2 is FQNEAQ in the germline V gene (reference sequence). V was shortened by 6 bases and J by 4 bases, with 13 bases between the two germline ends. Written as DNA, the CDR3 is TGTGCCAGCAGTACGGGACCAGGATACAATGAGCAGTTCTTC. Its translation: CASSTGPGYNEQFF.

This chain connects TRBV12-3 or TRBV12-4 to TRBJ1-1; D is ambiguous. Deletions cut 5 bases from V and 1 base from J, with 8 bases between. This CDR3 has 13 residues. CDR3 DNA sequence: TGTGCCAGCAGTAGCGAGCAGAACACTGAAGCTTTCTTT. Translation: CASSSEQNTEAFF.

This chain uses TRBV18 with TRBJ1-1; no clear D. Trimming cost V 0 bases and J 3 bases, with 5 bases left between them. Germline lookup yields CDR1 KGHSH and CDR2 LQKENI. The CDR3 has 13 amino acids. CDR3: CASSPPVDTEAFF. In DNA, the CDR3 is TGTGCCAGCTCACCACCGGTTGACACTGAAGCTTTCTTT.

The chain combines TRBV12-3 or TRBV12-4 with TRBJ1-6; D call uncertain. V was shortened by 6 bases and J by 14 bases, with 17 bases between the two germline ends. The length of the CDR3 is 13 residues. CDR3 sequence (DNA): TGTGCCAGCAGCACCCACCTACAGTTCACCCTCCACTTT. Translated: CASSTHLQFTLHF.

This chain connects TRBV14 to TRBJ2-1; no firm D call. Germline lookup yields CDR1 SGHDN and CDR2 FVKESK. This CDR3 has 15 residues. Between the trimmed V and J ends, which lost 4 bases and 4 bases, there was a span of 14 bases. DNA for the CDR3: TGTGCCAGCAGCCCTATTCGGACGGATTACAATGAGCAGTTCTTC. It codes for CASSPIRTDYNEQFF.

CDR3 sequence reads: CSAGPTSGGAIIGIDQFF. The CDR3 DNA reads TGCAGTGCTGGTCCGACTAGCGGGGGGGCTATAATTGGAATTGATCAGTTCTTC. The chain combines TRBV20-1 with TRBJ2-1, with 14 bases identical to TRBD2. Germline V CDR1 and CDR2: DFQATT, SNEGSKA (reference sequence). The CDR3 consists of 18 residues. V shed 5 bases, J shed 13 bases, and the junction held 22 bases outside the gene matches.